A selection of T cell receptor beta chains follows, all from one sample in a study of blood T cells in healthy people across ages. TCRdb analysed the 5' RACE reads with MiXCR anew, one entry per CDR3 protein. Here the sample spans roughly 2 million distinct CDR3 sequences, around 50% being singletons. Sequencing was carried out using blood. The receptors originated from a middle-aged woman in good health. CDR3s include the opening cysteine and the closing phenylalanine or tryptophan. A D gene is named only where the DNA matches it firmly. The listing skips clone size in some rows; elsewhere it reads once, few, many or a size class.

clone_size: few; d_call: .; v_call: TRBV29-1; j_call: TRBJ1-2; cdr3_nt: TGCAGCGTAGACAGAGATAACTATGGCTACACCTTC; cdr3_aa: CSVDRDNYGYTF
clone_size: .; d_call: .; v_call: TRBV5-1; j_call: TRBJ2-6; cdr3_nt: TGCGTCAGCAGCAAACCAGGAGGTCGGCCCTCTGGGGCCAACGTCCTGACTTTC; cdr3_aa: CVSSKPGGRPSGANVLTF
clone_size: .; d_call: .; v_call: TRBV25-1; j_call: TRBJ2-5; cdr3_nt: TGTGCCAGCAGTGAATATACGGGGGAAGAGACCCAGTACTTC; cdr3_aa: CASSEYTGEETQYF
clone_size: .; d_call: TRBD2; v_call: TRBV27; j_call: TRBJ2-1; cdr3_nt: TGTGCCAGCAGTTTAACGTTTACGGGGGGGCCTAATGAGCAGTTCTTC; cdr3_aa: CASSLTFTGGPNEQFF
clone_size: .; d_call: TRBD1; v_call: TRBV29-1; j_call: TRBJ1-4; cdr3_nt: TGCAGCGTTGAAAAAGGACAGGGGGAGGGTGAAAAACTGTTTTTT; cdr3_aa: CSVEKGQGEGEKLFF
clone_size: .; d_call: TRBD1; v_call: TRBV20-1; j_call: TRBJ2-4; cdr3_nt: TGCAGTGCTAGACCTGGGACAGATCAATTCAAAAACATTCAGTACTTC; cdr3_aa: CSARPGTDQFKNIQYF
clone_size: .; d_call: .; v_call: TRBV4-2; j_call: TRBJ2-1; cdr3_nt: TGTGCCAGCAGCCAAGGGGAGACTGAAGGCCTCCCGAATGAGCAGTTCTTC; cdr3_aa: CASSQGETEGLPNEQFF
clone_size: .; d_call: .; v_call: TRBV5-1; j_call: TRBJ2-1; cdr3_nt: TGCGCCAGCAGGACCGCGGCGGGCTCCTACAATGAGCAGTTCTTC; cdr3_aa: CASRTAAGSYNEQFF
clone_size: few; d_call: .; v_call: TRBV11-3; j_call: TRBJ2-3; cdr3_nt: TGTGCCAGCAGCTTTGCAAAAAGCACAGATACGCAGTATTTT; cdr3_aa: CASSFAKSTDTQYF
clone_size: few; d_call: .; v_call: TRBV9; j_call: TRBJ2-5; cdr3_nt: TGTGCCAGCAGCCTGAGAGGGGACGCGGAGACCCAGTACTTC; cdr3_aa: CASSLRGDAETQYF
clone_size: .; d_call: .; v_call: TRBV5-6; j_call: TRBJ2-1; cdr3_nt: TGTGCCAGCAGCTTTCCCAGCTTAGGCTCCTACAATGAGCAGTTCTTC; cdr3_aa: CASSFPSLGSYNEQFF
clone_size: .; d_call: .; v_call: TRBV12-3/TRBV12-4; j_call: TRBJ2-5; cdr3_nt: TGTGCCAGCAGCCCCGGGGACCCAGGACAAGAGACCCAGTACTTC; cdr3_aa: CASSPGDPGQETQYF
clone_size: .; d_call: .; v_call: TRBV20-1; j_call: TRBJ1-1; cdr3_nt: TGCAGTGCTAGTACTGACAGGATGAACACTGAAGCTTTCTTT; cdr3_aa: CSASTDRMNTEAFF
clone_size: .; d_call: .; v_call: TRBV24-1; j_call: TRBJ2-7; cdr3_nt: TGTGCCACCAGTGATCGGGACATGCACTCCTACGAGCAGTACTTC; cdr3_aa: CATSDRDMHSYEQYF
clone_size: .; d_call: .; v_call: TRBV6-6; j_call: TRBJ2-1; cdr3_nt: TGTGCCGGGTCAAGGGGGGAGACCCAGTTCTTC; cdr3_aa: CAGSRGETQFF
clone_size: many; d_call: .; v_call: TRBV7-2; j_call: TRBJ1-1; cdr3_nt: TGTGCCAGCAGCTTAGGGGGTTTCAACACTGAAGCTTTCTTT; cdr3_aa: CASSLGGFNTEAFF
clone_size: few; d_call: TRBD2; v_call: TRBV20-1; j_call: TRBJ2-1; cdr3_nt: TGCAGTGCTAGACCGATAGCGGGGGGGATCTACAATGAGCAGTTCTTC; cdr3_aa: CSARPIAGGIYNEQFF
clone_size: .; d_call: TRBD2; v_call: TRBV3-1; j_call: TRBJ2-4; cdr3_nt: TGTGCCAGCAGCCCCGGACTAGCGGGGAGAAAAAACATTCAGTACTTC; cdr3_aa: CASSPGLAGRKNIQYF
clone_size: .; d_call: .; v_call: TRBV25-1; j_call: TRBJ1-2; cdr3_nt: TGTGCCAGCAGTAAGGGATCAGGGACTTCTAACTATGGCTACACCTTC; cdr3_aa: CASSKGSGTSNYGYTF
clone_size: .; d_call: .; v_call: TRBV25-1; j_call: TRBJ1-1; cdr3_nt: TGTGCCAGCAGGAGGAACTCCCAAGGGGAAGCTTTCTTT; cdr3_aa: CASRRNSQGEAFF
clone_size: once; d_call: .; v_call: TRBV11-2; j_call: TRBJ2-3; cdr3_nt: TGTGCCAGCAGCTTAGTCGGGATGCACACAGATACGCAGTATTTT; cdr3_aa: CASSLVGMHTDTQYF
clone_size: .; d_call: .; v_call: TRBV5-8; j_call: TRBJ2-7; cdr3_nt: TGTGCCAGTTCAATGGCCAGCCTGGAGCAGTACTTC; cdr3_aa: CASSMASLEQYF
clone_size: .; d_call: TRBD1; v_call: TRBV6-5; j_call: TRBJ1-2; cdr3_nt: TGTGCCAGCAGTTACTCTTTCCCCAAATTGGACAGGAGCTATGGCTACACCTTC; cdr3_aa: CASSYSFPKLDRSYGYTF
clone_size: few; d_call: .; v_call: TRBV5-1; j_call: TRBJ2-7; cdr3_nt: TGCGCCAGCAGCTTCCGGCCAGGGAGTATCGACGAGCAGTACTTC; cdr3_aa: CASSFRPGSIDEQYF
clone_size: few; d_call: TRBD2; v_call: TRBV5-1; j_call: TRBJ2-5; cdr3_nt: TGCGCCAGCAGACCGGGACTAGCGGGGGCCGACCAAGAGACCCAGTACTTC; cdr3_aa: CASRPGLAGADQETQYF
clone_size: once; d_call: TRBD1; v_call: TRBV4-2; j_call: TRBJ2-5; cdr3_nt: TGTGCCAGCAGCCAAGAGACAGGGTATGAGACCCAGTACTTC; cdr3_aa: CASSQETGYETQYF
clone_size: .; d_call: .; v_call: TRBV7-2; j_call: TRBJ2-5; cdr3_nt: TGTGCCAGCAGCTTGAACGAAGTATGGGAGACCCAGTACTTC; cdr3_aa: CASSLNEVWETQYF
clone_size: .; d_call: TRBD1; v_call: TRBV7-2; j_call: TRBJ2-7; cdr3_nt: TGTGCCAGCAGCTTATATTTCGGACAGGTCGGCTACGAGCAGTACTTC; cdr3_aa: CASSLYFGQVGYEQYF
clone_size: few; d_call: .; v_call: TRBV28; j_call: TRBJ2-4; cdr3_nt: TGTGCCAGCAGTGCCACAAGAGGAGCCGTAGCCAAAAACATTCAGTACTTC; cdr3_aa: CASSATRGAVAKNIQYF
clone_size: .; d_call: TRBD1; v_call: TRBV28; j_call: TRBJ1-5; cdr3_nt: TGTGCCAGCAGACTGTTCAGGACAGGGTTTAGCAATCAGCCCCAGCATTTT; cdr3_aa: CASRLFRTGFSNQPQHF
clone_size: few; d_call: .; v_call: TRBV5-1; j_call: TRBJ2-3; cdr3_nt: TGCGCCAGCAGCGAGATAACCGGGCTAGATACGCAGTATTTT; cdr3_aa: CASSEITGLDTQYF